The clone carrying this TCR beta chain has more than one count but fewer than ten. These data are taken from a study of T cells in Graves' hyperthyroidism and ophthalmopathy. Trimming stripped 5 bases from V and 7 bases from J, with 17 bases between. Germline CDR1 and CDR2: MNHEY and SVGEGT. The CDR3 length is 15 residues. It was RNA transcripts that yielded the amplified TCR beta CDR3 regions. During a first-round RT-PCR of the TCR CDR3, the HTBI primer set was used. TCRdb analysed the multiplex PCR reads with MiXCR anew, one entry per CDR3 protein. The sample consists of 250,000 to 300,000 distinct CDR3 sequences, 13% to 15% of them appearing once.

The sequence derives from a woman between 40 and 50 years old with Graves' hyperthyroidism that later progressed to Graves' ophthalmopathy. Input material: blood. The chain has TRBV6-2 or TRBV6-3 and TRBJ2-2, with D perhaps TRBD2 (5 bases). The CDR3 here is CASSEPFRGSGELFF. As DNA, the CDR3 is TGTGCCAGCAGTGAGCCATTTCGAGGGAGCGGGGAGCTGTTTTTT.